The 15 T cell receptor beta chains below were found in one sample sequenced in a study of OX40 agonist ivuxolimab in advanced cancers. Libraries were prepared by immunoSEQ multiplex PCR; TCRdb keeps only in-frame clonotypes and omits some of them. The data show some 150,000 clones, approximately 90% seen once. The specimen was CD4+ or CD8+ T cells sorted from blood, collected in a trial of the OX40 agonist ivuxolimab. The receptor set was obtained from an adult with an advanced solid tumor such as melanoma, head and neck, liver or kidney cancer.

The chain is built from TRBV7-9 and TRBJ2-5, with D unresolved. The CDR3 spans 16 residues. V was clipped by 4 bases and J by 2 bases, with 17 bases between them. Germline CDR1 and CDR2: SEHNR and FQNEAQ (reference sequence). The CDR3 region has the DNA TGTGCCAGCAGCTCTATGGATCCGGGCTATCAAGAGACCCAGTACTTC. Translated, it gives CASSSMDPGYQETQYF.

This chain uses TRBV11-3 with TRBJ2-3; D uncertain. This CDR3 spans 15 amino acids. Germline V CDR1 and CDR2: SGHNT, YENEEA. V was pared by 2 bases and J by 2 bases, with 11 bases between. CDR3 coding DNA: TGTGCCAGCAGCTTACACTCACCGAACACAGATACGCAGTATTTT. It codes for CASSLHSPNTDTQYF. The full variable domain, with the rest looked up from reference TRBV11-3 and TRBJ2-3, is EAGVVQSPRYKIIEKKQPVAFWCNPISGHNTLYWYLQNLGQGPELLIRYENEEAVDDSQLPKDRFSAERLKGVDSTLKIQPAELGDSAVYLCASSLHSPNTDTQYFGPGTRLTVL.

The chain recombines TRBV7-9 with TRBJ2-3; 12 bases match TRBD2. The V gene end was trimmed by 5 bases and the J gene end by 6 bases; junction bases not matched to a gene: 6. Germline V gene sequence: CDR1 SEHNR, CDR2 FQNEAQ (reference sequence). The CDR3 has 15 amino acids. CDR3 protein: CASSTGLAGSDTQYF. The CDR3 DNA is TGTGCCAGCAGCACCGGACTAGCGGGATCGGATACGCAGTATTTT.

The chain recombines TRBV19 with TRBJ2-3; 10 bases line up with TRBD2. Trimming removed 0 bases from V and 5 bases from J; junction bases left unmatched: 8. Germline V gene data show CDR1 as LNHDA and CDR2 as SQIVND (reference sequence). The CDR3 sequence is 17 residues long. The CDR3 DNA follows: TGTGCCAGTAGTATAGAAGCCAGCGGGAGGGCGGGAGATACGCAGTATTTT. Translation gives CASSIEASGRAGDTQYF.

The chain joins TRBV7-3 to TRBJ2-5; TRBD2 is a possible D gene (6 bases). The tail of the sequence fits TRBJ2-7 better, so the J call may be wrong. The length of the CDR3 is 13 residues. Germline values: CDR1 SGHTA, CDR2 FQGTGA. CDR3 nucleotides: TGTGCCAGCAGCACCTACGGCGGGGACGAGCAGTACTTC. Translating it yields CASSTYGGDEQYF.

There are a few counts of this clone. The chain employs TRBV10-3 and TRBJ2-5, with 7 nucleotides matching TRBD2. The V gene's germline CDR1 is ENHRY and CDR2 SYGVKD. CDR3 length: 16 residues. Trimming at V came to 2 bases and at J to 1 base, leaving 7 bases not matched to a gene. The CDR3 DNA reads as TGTGCCATCAGTGAGGGTCGACCGGGGGGCCAAGAGACCCAGTACTTC. Amino acid sequence: CAISEGRPGGQETQYF.

The chain employs TRBV11-2 and TRBJ2-1, with D perhaps TRBD2 (6 bases). V gave up 3 bases and J gave up 8 bases, with 17 bases separating them. The CDR3 is 15 residues long. Looked up from germline, CDR1 is SGHAT and CDR2 is FQNNGV. CDR3 region: CASSFGLLPGDEQFF. The CDR3 DNA reads TGTGCCAGCAGCTTCGGGCTTCTACCGGGGGATGAGCAGTTCTTC.

V and J are TRBV6-5 and TRBJ1-2; 9 positions match TRBD1. The CDR3 has 15 amino acids. Germline V CDR1 and CDR2: MNHEY, SVGAGI. After removal of 11 bases from V and 7 bases from J, the junction contained 17 bases not matched to a gene. As DNA, the CDR3 is TGTGCCCGCCCTTGGGGCGACAGGGGGTTGTTTGGCTACACCTTC. Residues: CARPWGDRGLFGYTF.

The gene calls are TRBV6-1 and TRBJ1-1; 8 nucleotides line up with TRBD1. Germline lookup yields CDR1 MNHNS and CDR2 SASEGT. V was pared by 3 bases and J by 3 bases, with 6 bases of the junction left unmatched. This CDR3 is built from 15 residues. The CDR3 DNA sequence: TGTGCCAGCAGTGAGTCAGCAGGGGGCTACACTGAAGCTTTCTTT. Its protein is CASSESAGGYTEAFF.

The gene calls are TRBV5-6 and TRBJ2-7; 9 positions match TRBD1. J gave up 3 bases and V 4 bases, and 8 bases lay outside the gene matches. This CDR3 comprises 15 residues. The germline V gene has CDR1 SGHDT and CDR2 YYEEEE. CDR3 sequence reads: CASSRTGEGFYEQYF. The CDR3 DNA sequence: TGTGCCAGCAGCAGGACAGGGGAGGGCTTCTACGAGCAGTACTTC.

A few counts support this clone. J is TRBJ2-1 and V is TRBV30, with 9 nucleotides matching TRBD2. The CDR3 is 12 amino acids. The germline CDR1 and CDR2 sequences are GTSNPN and SVGIG (reference sequence). Unmatched junction bases numbered 3, after V lost 3 bases and J lost 9 bases. The CDR3, as DNA: TGTGCCTGGAGGGTTAGCGGGGGTGAGCAGTTCTTC. Amino acid sequence: CAWRVSGGEQFF.

This chain connects TRBV7-3 to TRBJ2-1; TRBD1 matches 10 bases. Germline CDR1 reads SGHTA; CDR2 reads FQGTGA. CDR3 size: 16 residues. J was trimmed by 4 bases and V by 3 bases; bases with no gene match: 6. The CDR3 protein is CASSLQGQGLYNEQFF. CDR3 bases: TGTGCCAGCAGCTTGCAGGGACAGGGGCTATACAATGAGCAGTTCTTC. The complete variable domain, with remaining parts taken from reference TRBV7-3 and TRBJ2-1, reads GAGVSQTPSNKVTEKGKYVELRCDPISGHTALYWYRQSLGQGPEFLIYFQGTGAADDSGLPNDRFFAVRPEGSVSTLKIQRTERGDSAVYLCASSLQGQGLYNEQFFGPGTRLTVL.

For the CDR3, the DNA is TGTGCCAGCAGCGAAGACCCTCGACGGAACTCTTACGAGCAGTACTTC. Translating gives CASSEDPRRNSYEQYF. The gene calls are TRBV7-9 and TRBJ2-7; D is unclear. Trimming took off 5 bases at V and 4 bases at J, with 21 bases between the two ends. This CDR3 spans 16 amino acids. From germline, CDR1 is SEHNR and CDR2 FQNEAQ (reference sequence).

The chain employs TRBV2 and TRBJ2-2, with TRBD1 as a possible D gene (6 bases). The germline CDR1 and CDR2 sequences are SNHLY and FYNNEI. The CDR3 has 13 amino acids. Trimming cost V 9 bases and J 2 bases, with 10 bases left between them. CDR3: CARGQSNTGELFF. The CDR3 coding sequence is TGTGCCAGAGGACAGTCCAACACCGGGGAGCTGTTTTTT.

V usage is TRBV4-2 and J usage is TRBJ1-3; D perhaps matches TRBD1 (5 bases). Trimming removed 4 bases at V and 0 bases at J, with 16 bases between. Germline CDR1 LGHNA, CDR2 YNFKEQ. This CDR3 is 17 amino acids long. The CDR3 DNA reads TGTGCCAGCAGCCGGGGCCGCGGGCTTCACTCTGGAAACACCATATATTTT. It is translated as CASSRGRGLHSGNTIYF.